This T cell receptor (beta chain) was captured in a study of PD-L1 blockade in urothelial cancer. As for the study in general: Prior regimens of chemotherapy numbered 0 to 3 per patient.

Patients were living with locally advanced or metastatic urothelial carcinoma. Method: immunoSEQ multiplex PCR; TCRdb's copy keeps in-frame clones and lacks some. This repertoire shows 70,000 or so clones, around 84% found once; its top ten account for 4% to 6%. Deletions cut 1 base from V and 7 bases from J, with 19 bases between. Germline CDR1 and CDR2: KGHSH and LQKENI. The CDR3 has 17 amino acids. This clonotype was sampled from a man aged 70 or older with urothelial cancer. The V call is TRBV18, the J call TRBJ1-4; D is perhaps TRBD1 (5 bases). This specimen consisted of PBMCs, obtained around atezolizumab (anti-PD-L1) treatment. The DNA for the CDR3 is TGTGCCAGCTCACCACTTACCTCAGGGAAAAGGGGTGAAAAACTGTTTTTT. It encodes CASSPLTSGKRGEKLFF.